Listed here is a single T cell receptor beta chain. Its antigen is undetermined. The CDR3 does not close with the conserved phenylalanine or tryptophan, likely indicating a read error. This sample is part of a study of tumor and adjacent non-tumor tissue in lung cancer. Whole-study context: Some 4.2 million productive TCRbeta reads were obtained per sample on average.

Findings of the study overall: In normal lung, the top 100 clones were significantly more dominant than in tumor. Tumor TCR diversity, when higher, was linked to shorter survival.

The library came from three nested PCR rounds adapted from ARM-PCR protocols. In TCRdb, the multiplex PCR reads were re-called with MiXCR into one record per CDR3 protein. The data contain 75,000 to 90,000 distinct CDR3 sequences, around 80% of them singletons. No cell sorting was done before RNA was extracted from the tissue. More than 3 cm separated this lung sample from the edge of the tumor. Donors were chemotherapy-naive, newly diagnosed lung cancer surgical patients in China, August–late 2014. With V trimmed by 6 bases and J by 4 bases, 6 bases remained unmatched. The CDR3 contains 15 residues. The sequenced sample consisted of distant non-tumor lung tissue. This TCR derives from a woman aged 50 to 60 with non-small cell lung cancer. J is TRBJ2-2 and V is TRBV12-3 or TRBV12-4; 9 nucleotides match TRBD1. The CDR3 bases are TGTGCCAGCAGCCCTGGACAGGGGATCACCGGGGAGCTGTTTTTA. Encoded protein: CASSPGQGITGELFL.